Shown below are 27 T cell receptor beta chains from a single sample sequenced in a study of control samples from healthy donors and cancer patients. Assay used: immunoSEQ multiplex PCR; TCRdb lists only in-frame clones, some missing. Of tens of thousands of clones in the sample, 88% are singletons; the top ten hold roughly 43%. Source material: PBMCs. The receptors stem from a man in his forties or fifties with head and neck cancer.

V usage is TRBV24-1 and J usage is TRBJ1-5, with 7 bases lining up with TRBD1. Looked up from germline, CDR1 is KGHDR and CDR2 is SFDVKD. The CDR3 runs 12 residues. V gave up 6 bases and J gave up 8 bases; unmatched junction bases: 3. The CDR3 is CATSSGGEPQHF. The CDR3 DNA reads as TGTGCCACCAGTTCAGGGGGTGAGCCCCAGCATTTT.

This CDR3 reads CASSDWDGEAFF. The CDR3 bases are TGTGCCAGCAGCGATTGGGACGGTGAAGCTTTCTTT. The V and J genes are TRBV9 and TRBJ1-1, with D tentatively TRBD1 (5 bases). The CDR3 is 12 amino acids. Germline V gene lookup returns CDR1 SGDLS and CDR2 YYNGEE. Between the trimmed V and J ends, which lost 3 bases and 7 bases, there was a span of 10 bases.

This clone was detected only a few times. CDR3 residues: CASTRGGQGPTSEQFF. The CDR3 DNA is TGTGCCAGCACCCGTGGGGGACAGGGACCTACAAGCGAGCAGTTCTTC. The chain has TRBV2 and TRBJ2-1; 9 bases fit TRBD1. The CDR3 contains 16 residues. Germline CDR1 and CDR2: SNHLY and FYNNEI. J gave up 10 bases and V 7 bases, and 17 bases lay outside the gene matches.

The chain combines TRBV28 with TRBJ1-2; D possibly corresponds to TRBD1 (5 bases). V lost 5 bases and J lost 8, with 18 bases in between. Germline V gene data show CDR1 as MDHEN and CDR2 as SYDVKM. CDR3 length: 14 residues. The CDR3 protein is CASSETGLKGGYTF. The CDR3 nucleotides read TGTGCCAGCAGTGAGACGGGGCTCAAAGGGGGCTACACCTTC.

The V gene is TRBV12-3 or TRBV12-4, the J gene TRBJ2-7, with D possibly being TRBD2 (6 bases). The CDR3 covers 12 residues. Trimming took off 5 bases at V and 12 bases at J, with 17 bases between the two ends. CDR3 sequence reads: CASSPGTGLGYF. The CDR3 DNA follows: TGTGCCAGCAGTCCCGGGACTGGGTTGGGGTACTTC.

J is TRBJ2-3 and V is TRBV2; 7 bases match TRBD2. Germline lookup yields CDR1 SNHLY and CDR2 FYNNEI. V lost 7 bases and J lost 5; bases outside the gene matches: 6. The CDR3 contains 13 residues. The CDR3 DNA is TGTGCCAGCAATCGGGGGGTGGTAGATACGCAGTATTTT. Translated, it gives CASNRGVVDTQYF.

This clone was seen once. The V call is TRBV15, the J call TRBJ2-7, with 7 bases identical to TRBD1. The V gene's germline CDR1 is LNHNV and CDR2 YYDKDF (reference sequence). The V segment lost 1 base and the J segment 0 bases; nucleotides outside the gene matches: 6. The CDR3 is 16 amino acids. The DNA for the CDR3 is TGTGCCACCAGCAGAGCCGGGGACAGATTCTCCTACGAGCAGTACTTC. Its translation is CATSRAGDRFSYEQYF. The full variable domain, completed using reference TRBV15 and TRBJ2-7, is DAMVIQNPRYQVTQFGKPVTLSCSQTLNHNVMYWYQQKSSQAPKLLFHYYDKDFNNEADTPDNFQSRRPNTSFCFLDIRSPGLGDTAMYLCATSRAGDRFSYEQYFGPGTRLTVT.

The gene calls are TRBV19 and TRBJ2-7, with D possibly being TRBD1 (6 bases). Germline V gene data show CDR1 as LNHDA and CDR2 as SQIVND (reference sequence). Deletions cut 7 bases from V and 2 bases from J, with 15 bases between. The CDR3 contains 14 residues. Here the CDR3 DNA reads TGTGCCAGTAAGAAAGGGGGTTCCACCTACGAGCAGTACTTC. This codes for CASKKGGSTYEQYF. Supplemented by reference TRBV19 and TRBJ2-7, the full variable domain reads DGGITQSPKYLFRKEGQNVTLSCEQNLNHDAMYWYRQDPGQGLRLIYYSQIVNDFQKGDIAEGYSVSREKKESFPLTVTSAQKNPTAFYLCASKKGGSTYEQYFGPGTRLTVT.

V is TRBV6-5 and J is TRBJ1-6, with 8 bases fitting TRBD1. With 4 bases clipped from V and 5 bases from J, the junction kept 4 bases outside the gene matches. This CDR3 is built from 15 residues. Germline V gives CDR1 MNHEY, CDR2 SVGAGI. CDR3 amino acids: CASSFQGANNSPLHF. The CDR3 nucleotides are TGTGCCAGCAGTTTCCAGGGGGCAAATAATTCACCCCTCCACTTT.

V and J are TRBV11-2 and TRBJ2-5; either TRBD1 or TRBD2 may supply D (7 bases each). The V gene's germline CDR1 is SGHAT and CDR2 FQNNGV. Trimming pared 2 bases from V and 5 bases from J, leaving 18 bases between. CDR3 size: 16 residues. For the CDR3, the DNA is TGTGCCAGCAGCTTATTATCAGGGGGGGTTTTGGAGACCCAGTACTTC. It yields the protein CASSLLSGGVLETQYF.

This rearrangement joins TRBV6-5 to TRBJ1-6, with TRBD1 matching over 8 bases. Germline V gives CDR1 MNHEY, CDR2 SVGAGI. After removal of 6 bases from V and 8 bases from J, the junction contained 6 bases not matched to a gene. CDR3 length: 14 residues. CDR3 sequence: CASSDDRGDSPLHF. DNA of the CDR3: TGTGCCAGCAGCGACGACAGGGGTGATTCACCCCTCCACTTT.

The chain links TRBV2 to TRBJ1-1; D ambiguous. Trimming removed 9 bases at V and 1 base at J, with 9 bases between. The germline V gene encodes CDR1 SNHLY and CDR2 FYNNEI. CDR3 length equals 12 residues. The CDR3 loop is CARITENTEAFF. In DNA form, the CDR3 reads TGTGCCAGAATAACAGAGAACACTGAAGCTTTCTTT.

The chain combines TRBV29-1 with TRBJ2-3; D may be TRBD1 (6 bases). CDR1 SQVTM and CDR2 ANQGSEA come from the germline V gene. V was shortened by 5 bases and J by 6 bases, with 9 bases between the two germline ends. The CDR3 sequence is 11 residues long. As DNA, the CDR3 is TGCAGCGTTTACAGGGAGGATACGCAGTATTTT. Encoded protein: CSVYREDTQYF.

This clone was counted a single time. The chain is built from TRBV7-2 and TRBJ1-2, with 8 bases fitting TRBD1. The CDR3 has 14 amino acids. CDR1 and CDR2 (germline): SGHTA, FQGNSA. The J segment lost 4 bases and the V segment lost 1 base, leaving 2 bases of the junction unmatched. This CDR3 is CASSLEQGAYGYTF. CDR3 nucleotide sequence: TGTGCCAGCAGCTTAGAGCAGGGGGCCTATGGCTACACCTTC.

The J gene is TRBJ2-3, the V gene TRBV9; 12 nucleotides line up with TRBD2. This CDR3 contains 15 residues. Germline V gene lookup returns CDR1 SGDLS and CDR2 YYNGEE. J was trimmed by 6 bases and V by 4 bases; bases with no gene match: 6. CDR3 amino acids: CASSLGLAGLDTQYF. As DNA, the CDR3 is TGTGCCAGCAGCCTAGGACTAGCGGGACTGGATACGCAGTATTTT.

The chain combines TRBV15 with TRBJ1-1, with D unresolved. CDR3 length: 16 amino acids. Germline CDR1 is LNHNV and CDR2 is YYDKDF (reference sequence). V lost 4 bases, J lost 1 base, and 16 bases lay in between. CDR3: CATSTPPLGTNTEAFF. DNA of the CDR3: TGTGCCACCAGCACCCCCCCTCTCGGCACGAACACTGAAGCTTTCTTT.

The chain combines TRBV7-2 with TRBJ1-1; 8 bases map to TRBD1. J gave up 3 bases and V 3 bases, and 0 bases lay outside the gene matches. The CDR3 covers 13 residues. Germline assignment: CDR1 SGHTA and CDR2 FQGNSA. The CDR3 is CASSLTGDTEAFF. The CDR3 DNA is TGTGCCAGCAGCTTGACAGGGGACACTGAAGCTTTCTTT. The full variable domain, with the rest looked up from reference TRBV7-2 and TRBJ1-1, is GAGVSQSPSNKVTEKGKDVELRCDPISGHTALYWYRQSLGQGLEFLIYFQGNSAPDKSGLPSDRFSAERTGGSVSTLTIQRTQQEDSAVYLCASSLTGDTEAFFGQGTRLTVV.

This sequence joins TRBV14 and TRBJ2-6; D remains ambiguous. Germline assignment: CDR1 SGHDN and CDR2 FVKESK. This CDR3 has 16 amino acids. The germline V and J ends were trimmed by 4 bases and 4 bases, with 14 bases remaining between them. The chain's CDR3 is CASSLQTSSGANVLTF. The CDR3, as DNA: TGTGCCAGCAGCCTCCAGACAAGTTCAGGGGCCAACGTCCTGACTTTC. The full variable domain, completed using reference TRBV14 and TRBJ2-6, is EAGVTQFPSHSVIEKGQTVTLRCDPISGHDNLYWYRRVMGKEIKFLLHFVKESKQDESGMPNNRFLAERTGGTYSTLKVQPAELEDSGVYFCASSLQTSSGANVLTFGAGSRLTVL.

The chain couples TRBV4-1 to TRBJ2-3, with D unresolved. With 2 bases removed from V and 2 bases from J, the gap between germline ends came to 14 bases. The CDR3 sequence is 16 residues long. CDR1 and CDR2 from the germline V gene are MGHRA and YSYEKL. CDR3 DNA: TGCGCCAGCAGCCAATTAACGGGTGGGAACACAGATACGCAGTATTTT. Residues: CASSQLTGGNTDTQYF.

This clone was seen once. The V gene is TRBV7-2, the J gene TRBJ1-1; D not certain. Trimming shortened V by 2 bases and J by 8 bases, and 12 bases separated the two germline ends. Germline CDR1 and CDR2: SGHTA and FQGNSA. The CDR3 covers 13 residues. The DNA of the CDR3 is TGTGCCAGCAGCTTAAATGCAGAAAGAGAAGCTTTCTTT. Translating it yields CASSLNAEREAFF.

CDR3 bases: TGTGCCACCAGCAGACCCGGGACAGAGACAGATACGCAGTATTTT. Translating gives CATSRPGTETDTQYF. This chain joins TRBV15 and TRBJ2-3, with 7 bases fitting TRBD1. The CDR3 runs to 15 residues. J lost 3 bases, V lost 2 bases, and 5 bases had no gene match. Germline loops: CDR1 LNHNV, CDR2 YYDKDF (reference sequence).

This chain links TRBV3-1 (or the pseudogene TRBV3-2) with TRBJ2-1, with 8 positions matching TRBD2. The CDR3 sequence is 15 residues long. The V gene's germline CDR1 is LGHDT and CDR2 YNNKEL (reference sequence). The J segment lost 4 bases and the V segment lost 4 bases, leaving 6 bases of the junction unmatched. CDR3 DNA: TGTGCCAGCAGCCCCGGGGGGGCCACTTACAATGAGCAGTTCTTC. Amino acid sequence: CASSPGGATYNEQFF.

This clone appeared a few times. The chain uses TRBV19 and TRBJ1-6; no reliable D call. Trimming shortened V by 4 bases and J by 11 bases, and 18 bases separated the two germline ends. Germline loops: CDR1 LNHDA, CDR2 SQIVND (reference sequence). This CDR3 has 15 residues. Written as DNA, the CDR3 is TGTGCCAGTAGTACACGGGATTTCGGAGGTGCACCCCTCCACTTT. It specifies CASSTRDFGGAPLHF.

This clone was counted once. The DNA of the CDR3 is TGTGCCAGCAGCCAGTTCAGAACTTTGGGACAGGGGTCCTACGAGCAGTACTTC. It translates to CASSQFRTLGQGSYEQYF. This chain joins TRBV14 and TRBJ2-7, with TRBD1 matching 10 bases. Trimming cost V 3 bases and J 1 base; bases outside gene matches: 12. The CDR3 runs to 18 residues. Germline V gene sequence: CDR1 SGHDN, CDR2 FVKESK. Full variable domain (remainder filled in from reference TRBV14 and TRBJ2-7): EAGVTQFPSHSVIEKGQTVTLRCDPISGHDNLYWYRRVMGKEIKFLLHFVKESKQDESGMPNNRFLAERTGGTYSTLKVQPAELEDSGVYFCASSQFRTLGQGSYEQYFGPGTRLTVT.

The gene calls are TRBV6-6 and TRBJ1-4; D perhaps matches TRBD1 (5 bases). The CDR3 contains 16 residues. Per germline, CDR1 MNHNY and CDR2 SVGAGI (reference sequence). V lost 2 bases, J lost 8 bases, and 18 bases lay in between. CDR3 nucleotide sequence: TGTGCCAGCAGTTACGGGCTCCAGGGTGGAAGGGAAAAACTGTTTTTT. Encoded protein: CASSYGLQGGREKLFF.

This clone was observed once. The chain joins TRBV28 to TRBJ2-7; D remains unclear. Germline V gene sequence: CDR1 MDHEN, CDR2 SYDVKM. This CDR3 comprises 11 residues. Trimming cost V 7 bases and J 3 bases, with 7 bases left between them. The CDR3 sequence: CASKQNYEQYF. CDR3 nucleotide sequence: TGTGCCAGCAAACAGAACTACGAGCAGTACTTC.

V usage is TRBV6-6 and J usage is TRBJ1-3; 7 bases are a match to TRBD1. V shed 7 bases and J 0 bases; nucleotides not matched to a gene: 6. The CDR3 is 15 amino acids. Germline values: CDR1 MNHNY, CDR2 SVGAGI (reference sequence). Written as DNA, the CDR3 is TGTGCCAGCACCAAGGGACAGAGCTCTGGAAACACCATATATTTT. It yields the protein CASTKGQSSGNTIYF.